The rows below give T cell receptor beta chains drawn from one sample of a study of T cell repertoires in cytomegalovirus infection. In TCRdb, the reads were re-called with MiXCR into one record per CDR3 protein. The sample has 300,000 or so distinct CDR3 sequences, roughly 26% seen once; the top ten hold 14%. The sequenced sample consisted of PBMCs. Source of these receptors: a human donor in good health (CMV status not recorded). Some clones in this sample may be carry-over from other donors' samples. The CDR3 runs from the conserved cysteine through the conserved F or W. D genes are given only for firm matches. A row's size may be missing; if present it is once, few, many or a size class.

cdr3_length,d_call,j_call,clone_size,v_call,cdr3_nt,cdr3_aa
12,-,TRBJ1-2,-,TRBV7-4,TGTGCCAGCAGCTTAGCGACGGATTGCTACACCTTC,CASSLATDCYTF
13,-,TRBJ1-3,-,TRBV20-1,TGCGGTAACCAGGGTGCCTCTGGAAACACCATATATTTT,CGNQGASGNTIYF
14,-,TRBJ1-2,-,TRBV7-9,TGTGCCAGCAGCTTGGAGGGACGGAACTATGGCTACACCTTC,CASSLEGRNYGYTF
15,-,TRBJ2-4,many,TRBV7-2,TGTGCCAGCAGCTCTAGAGAGGGACTGCGAAACATTCAGTACTTC,CASSSREGLRNIQYF
18,TRBD2,TRBJ2-1,-,TRBV19,TGTGCCAGTAGTCTCCTCCCCTGGACTAGCGGGACTTACAATGAGCAGTTCTTC,CASSLLPWTSGTYNEQFF
13,-,TRBJ1-5,-,TRBV28,TGTGCCAGCAGCCCTCGCGACAATCAGCCCCAGCATTTT,CASSPRDNQPQHF
15,-,TRBJ1-1,-,TRBV19,TGTGCCAGTAGTATGTCTTCCGGGTTTAGCACTGAAGCTTTCTTT,CASSMSSGFSTEAFF
13,-,TRBJ1-1,few,TRBV6-1,TGTGCCAGCAGACGTAACAGGGAAACTGAAGCTTTCTTT,CASRRNRETEAFF
15,-,TRBJ2-5,-,TRBV14,TGTGCCAGCAGCCAAGAGGCAGGGACCCACGAGACCCAGTACTTC,CASSQEAGTHETQYF
14,-,TRBJ1-3,many,TRBV7-9,TGTGCCAGCAGCAATGGGACGGAAGGAAACACCATATATTTT,CASSNGTEGNTIYF
14,-,TRBJ2-7,-,TRBV11-2,TGTGCCAGCAGCTTCGCGGCAGGGCCCGAAGAGCAGTACTTC,CASSFAAGPEEQYF
13,-,TRBJ2-7,-,TRBV29-1,TGCAGCGTTGAGCTAGACCCCCTGAACGAGCAGTACTTC,CSVELDPLNEQYF
15,-,TRBJ2-5,-,TRBV6-2/TRBV6-3,TGTGCCAGCAGTTACTCGGGCACAAGCGGAGAGACCCAGTACTTC,CASSYSGTSGETQYF
16,-,TRBJ2-1,many,TRBV25-1,TGTGCCAGCAGCCTTGGGGTACGGGGCCCATTCGATGAGCAGTTCTTC,CASSLGVRGPFDEQFF